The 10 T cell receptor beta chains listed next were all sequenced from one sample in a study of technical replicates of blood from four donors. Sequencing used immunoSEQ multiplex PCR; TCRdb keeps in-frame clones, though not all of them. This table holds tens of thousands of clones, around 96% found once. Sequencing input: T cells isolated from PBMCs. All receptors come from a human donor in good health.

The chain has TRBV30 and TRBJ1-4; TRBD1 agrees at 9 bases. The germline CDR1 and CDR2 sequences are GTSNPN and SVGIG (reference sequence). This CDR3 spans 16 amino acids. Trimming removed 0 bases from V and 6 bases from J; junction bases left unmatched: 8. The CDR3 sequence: CAWSVNLGTGYEKLFF. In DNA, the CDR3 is TGTGCCTGGAGTGTAAACCTCGGGACAGGGTATGAAAAACTGTTTTTT.

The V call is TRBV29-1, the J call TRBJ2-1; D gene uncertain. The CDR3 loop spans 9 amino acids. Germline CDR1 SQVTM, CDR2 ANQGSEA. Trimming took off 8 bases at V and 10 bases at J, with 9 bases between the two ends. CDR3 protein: CSINREQFF. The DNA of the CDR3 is TGCAGCATTAACAGAGAGCAGTTCTTC.

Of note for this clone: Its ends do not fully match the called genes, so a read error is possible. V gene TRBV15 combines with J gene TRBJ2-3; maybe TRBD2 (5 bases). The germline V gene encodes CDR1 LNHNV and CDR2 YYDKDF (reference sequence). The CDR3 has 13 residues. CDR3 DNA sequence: TGTACCACCAGCAGGACTAGCACAGATACGCAGTATTTT. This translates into CTTSRTSTDTQYF.

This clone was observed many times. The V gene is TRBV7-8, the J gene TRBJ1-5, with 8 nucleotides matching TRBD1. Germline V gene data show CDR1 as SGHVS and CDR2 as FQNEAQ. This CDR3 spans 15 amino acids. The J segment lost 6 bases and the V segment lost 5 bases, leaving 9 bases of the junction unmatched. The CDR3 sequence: CASSRDRGPSQPQHF. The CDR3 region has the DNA TGTGCCAGCAGCCGTGACAGGGGTCCATCTCAGCCCCAGCATTTT.

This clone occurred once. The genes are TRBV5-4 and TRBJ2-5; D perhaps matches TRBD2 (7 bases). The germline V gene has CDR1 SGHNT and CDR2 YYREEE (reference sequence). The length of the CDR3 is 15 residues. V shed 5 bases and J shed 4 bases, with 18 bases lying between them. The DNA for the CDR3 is TGTGCCAGCAGGCTCGGGGGGCCCCTGGGAGAGACCCAGTACTTC. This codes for CASRLGGPLGETQYF.

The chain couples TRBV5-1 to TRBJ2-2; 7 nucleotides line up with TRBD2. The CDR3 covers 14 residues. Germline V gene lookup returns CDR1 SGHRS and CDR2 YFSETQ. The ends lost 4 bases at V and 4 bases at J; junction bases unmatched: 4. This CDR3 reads CASSMTSPTGELFF. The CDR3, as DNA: TGCGCCAGCAGCATGACTAGCCCCACCGGGGAGCTGTTTTTT.

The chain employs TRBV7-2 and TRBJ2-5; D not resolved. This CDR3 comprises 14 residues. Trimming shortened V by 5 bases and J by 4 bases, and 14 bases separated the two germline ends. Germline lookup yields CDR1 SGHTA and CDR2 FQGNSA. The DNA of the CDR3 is TGTGCCAGCAGCCCCGGTGCGCTTGCAGAGACCCAGTACTTC. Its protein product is CASSPGALAETQYF.

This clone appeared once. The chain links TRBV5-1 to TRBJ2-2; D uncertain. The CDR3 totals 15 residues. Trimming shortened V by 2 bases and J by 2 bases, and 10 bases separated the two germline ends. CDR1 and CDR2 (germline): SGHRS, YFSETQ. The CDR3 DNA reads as TGCGCCAGCAGCTTAGGAGCCGATAACACCGGGGAGCTGTTTTTT. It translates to CASSLGADNTGELFF.

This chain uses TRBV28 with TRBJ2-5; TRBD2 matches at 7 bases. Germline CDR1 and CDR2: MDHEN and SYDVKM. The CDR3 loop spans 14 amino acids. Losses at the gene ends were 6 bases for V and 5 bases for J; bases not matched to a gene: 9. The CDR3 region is CASRPSVGGETQYF. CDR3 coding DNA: TGTGCCAGCAGACCCTCGGTGGGAGGGGAGACCCAGTACTTC.

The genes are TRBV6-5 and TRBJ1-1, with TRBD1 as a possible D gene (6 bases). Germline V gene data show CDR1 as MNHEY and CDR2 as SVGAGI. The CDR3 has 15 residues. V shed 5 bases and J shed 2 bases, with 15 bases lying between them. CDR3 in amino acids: CASSTQGVLNTEAFF. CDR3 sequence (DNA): TGTGCCAGCAGTACACAGGGCGTCCTCAACACTGAAGCTTTCTTT.